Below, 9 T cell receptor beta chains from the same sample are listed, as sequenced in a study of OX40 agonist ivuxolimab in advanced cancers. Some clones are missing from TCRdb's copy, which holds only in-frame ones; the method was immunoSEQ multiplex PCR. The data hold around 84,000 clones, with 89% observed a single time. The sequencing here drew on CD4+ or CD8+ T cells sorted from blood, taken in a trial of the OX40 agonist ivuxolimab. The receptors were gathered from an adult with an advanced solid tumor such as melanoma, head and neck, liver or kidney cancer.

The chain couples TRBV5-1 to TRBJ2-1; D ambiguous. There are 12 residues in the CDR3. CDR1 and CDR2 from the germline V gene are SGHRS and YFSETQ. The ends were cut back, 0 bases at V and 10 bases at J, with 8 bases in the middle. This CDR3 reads CASSLDPHEQFF. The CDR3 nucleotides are TGCGCCAGCAGCTTGGACCCCCACGAGCAGTTCTTC.

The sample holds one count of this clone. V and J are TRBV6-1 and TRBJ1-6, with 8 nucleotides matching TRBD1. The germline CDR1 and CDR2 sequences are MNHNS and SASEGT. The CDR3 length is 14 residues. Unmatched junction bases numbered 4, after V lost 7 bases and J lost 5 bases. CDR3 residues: CASTSTGDNSPLHF. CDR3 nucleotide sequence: TGTGCCAGCACCTCGACAGGGGATAATTCACCCCTCCACTTT.

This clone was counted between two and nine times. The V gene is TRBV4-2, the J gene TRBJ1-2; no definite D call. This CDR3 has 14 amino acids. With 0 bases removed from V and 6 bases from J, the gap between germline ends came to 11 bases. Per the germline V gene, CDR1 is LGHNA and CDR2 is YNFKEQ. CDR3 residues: CASSQDVQEHGYTF. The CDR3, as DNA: TGTGCCAGCAGCCAAGACGTCCAGGAACATGGCTACACCTTC.

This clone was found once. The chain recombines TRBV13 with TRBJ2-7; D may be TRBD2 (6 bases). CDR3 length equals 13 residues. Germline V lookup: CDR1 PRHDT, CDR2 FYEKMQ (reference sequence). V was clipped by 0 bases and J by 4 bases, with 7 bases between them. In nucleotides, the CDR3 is TGTGCCAGCAGCTTAGGCGGGAGTTACGAGCAGTACTTC. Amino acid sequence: CASSLGGSYEQYF.

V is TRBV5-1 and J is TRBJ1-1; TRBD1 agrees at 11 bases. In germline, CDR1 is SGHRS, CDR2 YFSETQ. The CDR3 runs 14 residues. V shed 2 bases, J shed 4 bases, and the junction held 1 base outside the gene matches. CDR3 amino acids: CASSFGTGGTEAFF. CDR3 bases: TGCGCCAGCAGCTTTGGGACAGGGGGCACTGAAGCTTTCTTT. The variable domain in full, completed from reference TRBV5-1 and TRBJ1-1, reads KAGVTQTPRYLIKTRGQQVTLSCSPISGHRSVSWYQQTPGQGLQFLFEYFSETQRNKGNFPGRFSGRQFSNSRSEMNVSTLELGDSALYLCASSFGTGGTEAFFGQGTRLTVV.

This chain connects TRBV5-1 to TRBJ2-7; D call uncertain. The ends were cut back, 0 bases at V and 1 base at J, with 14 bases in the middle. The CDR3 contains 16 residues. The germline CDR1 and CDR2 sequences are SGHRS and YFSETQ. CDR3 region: CASSLALATGSYEQYF. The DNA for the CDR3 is TGCGCCAGCAGCTTGGCCCTGGCGACCGGGTCCTACGAGCAGTACTTC.

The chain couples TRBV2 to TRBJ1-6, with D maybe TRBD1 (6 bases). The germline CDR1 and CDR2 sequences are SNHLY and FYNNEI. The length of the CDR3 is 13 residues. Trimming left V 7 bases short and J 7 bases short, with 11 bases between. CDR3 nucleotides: TGTGCCAGCATCAGGGACACAAATTCACCCCTCCACTTT. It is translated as CASIRDTNSPLHF.

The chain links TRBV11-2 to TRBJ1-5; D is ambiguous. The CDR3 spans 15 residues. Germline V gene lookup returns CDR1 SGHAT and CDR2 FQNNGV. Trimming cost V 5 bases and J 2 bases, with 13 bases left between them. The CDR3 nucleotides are TGTGCCAGCAGCCCGGGGAGTATGGGCAATCAGCCCCAGCATTTT. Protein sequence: CASSPGSMGNQPQHF.

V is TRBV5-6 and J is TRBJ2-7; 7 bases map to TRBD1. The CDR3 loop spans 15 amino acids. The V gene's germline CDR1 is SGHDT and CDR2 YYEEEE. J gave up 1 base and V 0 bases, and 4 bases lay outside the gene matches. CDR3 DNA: TGTGCCAGCAGCTTGGGACAGGGACCTTCCTACGAGCAGTACTTC. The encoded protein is CASSLGQGPSYEQYF. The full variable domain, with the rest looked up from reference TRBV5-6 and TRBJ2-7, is DAGVTQSPTHLIKTRGQQVTLRCSPKSGHDTVSWYQQALGQGPQFIFQYYEEEERQRGNFPDRFSGHQFPNYSSELNVNALLLGDSALYLCASSLGQGPSYEQYFGPGTRLTVT.